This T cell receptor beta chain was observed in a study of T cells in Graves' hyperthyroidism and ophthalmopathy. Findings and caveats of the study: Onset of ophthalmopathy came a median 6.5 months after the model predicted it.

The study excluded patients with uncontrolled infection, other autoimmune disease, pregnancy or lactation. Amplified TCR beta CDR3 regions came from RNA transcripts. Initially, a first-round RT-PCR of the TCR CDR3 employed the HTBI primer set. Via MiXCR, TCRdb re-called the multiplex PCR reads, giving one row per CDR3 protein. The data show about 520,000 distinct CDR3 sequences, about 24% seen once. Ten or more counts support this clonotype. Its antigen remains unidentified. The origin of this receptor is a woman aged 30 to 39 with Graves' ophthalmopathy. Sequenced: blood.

CDR3 residues: CASSSSLWAIDEQYF. The DNA for the CDR3 is TGTGCCAGCAGCTCGAGTCTGTGGGCCATCGACGAGCAGTACTTC. The chain is built from TRBV7-8 and TRBJ2-7; D ambiguous. Trimming removed 4 bases at V and 5 bases at J, with 18 bases between. The CDR3 has 15 residues. Germline values: CDR1 SGHVS, CDR2 FQNEAQ.